This TCR beta chain was retrieved from a study of blood T cell repertoires in COVID-19 (dated by TCRdb to 2020 to 2022). Looking at the study overall: Samples from collaborators originated in the United States, Italy and Spain and spanned both the acute and convalescent phases of COVID-19. The material from the prospective study consisted of cDNA or gDNA derived from T cells, B-cell-depleted T cells, or PBMCs. The repertoires were made available in a free public database intended to serve as a resource for research on the immune response to SARS-CoV-2. Where available, HLA class I and class II types were taken from metadata supplied by the sample provider and were not determined by assay-based typing. Deeply sampled blood TCRbeta repertoires from subjects exposed to, actively infected with, or recovered from COVID-19 were included in the dataset. Samples came from the ongoing ImmuneRACE study (first 160 participants) plus 1,254 subjects from 6 global collaborators. A de-identified subject ID, COVID-19 status, age in years and sex were almost always included in the sample metadata. Broader findings and caveats from the paper: The quantity of clinical and demographic metadata differed by source and by participant and was supplied without curation.

This clone was detected only once. Its antigen remains undetermined. No base quality values were provided; no much bigger clone lies one nucleotide off. In Seattle, one collaborating source enrolled patients while the infection was active and tracked those patients longitudinally over the course of disease. Whole blood was collected in K2EDTA tubes by collaborating institutions according to the institutions' own protocols. Collaborator samples were shipped for TCRbeta analysis as frozen whole blood, isolated PBMCs, or DNA extracted from either sample type. TCRbeta CDR3 regions were amplified from genomic DNA by means of the immunoSEQ Assay, a bias-controlled multiplex PCR. The paper's data handling went like this. Nucleated cell counts per sample were estimated from amplification of reference gene primers within the assay. Sequence reads were collapsed and filtered to measure the absolute abundance of every unique TCRbeta CDR3 rearrangement. Productive Simpson clonality was computed per sample as the square root of Simpson's diversity index over productive rearrangements. The source is immuneACCESS, and TCRdb retained only in-frame sequences with V and J called. Part of the clones is not carried over; for the studies checked, unresolved V genes explain less than half of this, and the remainder is unexplained. V, J and clone size derive from that table, while D and trimming were established from the DNA sequence. The sample table shows approximately 230,000 clones, and around 88% are seen once. The ten top clones hold roughly 6.7% of the sample.

Trimming at the junction amounts to 6 bases on V and 7 bases on J, and the germline ends lie 13 bases apart. CDR1 MNHEY and CDR2 SMNVEV were looked up in the germline V gene (reference sequence). Reading from cysteine to phenylalanine, the CDR3 counts 13 amino acids. The CDR3 DNA has 39 bases and is translated from base 1. The sequencing input was peripheral blood. The chain joins TRBV27 to TRBJ2-1; the D segment could be TRBD2, given 5 matching bases. This receptor was taken from a woman aged 30 to 39 with COVID-19, enrolled during active disease. This receptor has the CDR3 CASSPDAGNEQFF. The nucleotide sequence reads TGTGCCAGCAGCCCTGACGCGGGTAATGAGCAGTTCTTC.